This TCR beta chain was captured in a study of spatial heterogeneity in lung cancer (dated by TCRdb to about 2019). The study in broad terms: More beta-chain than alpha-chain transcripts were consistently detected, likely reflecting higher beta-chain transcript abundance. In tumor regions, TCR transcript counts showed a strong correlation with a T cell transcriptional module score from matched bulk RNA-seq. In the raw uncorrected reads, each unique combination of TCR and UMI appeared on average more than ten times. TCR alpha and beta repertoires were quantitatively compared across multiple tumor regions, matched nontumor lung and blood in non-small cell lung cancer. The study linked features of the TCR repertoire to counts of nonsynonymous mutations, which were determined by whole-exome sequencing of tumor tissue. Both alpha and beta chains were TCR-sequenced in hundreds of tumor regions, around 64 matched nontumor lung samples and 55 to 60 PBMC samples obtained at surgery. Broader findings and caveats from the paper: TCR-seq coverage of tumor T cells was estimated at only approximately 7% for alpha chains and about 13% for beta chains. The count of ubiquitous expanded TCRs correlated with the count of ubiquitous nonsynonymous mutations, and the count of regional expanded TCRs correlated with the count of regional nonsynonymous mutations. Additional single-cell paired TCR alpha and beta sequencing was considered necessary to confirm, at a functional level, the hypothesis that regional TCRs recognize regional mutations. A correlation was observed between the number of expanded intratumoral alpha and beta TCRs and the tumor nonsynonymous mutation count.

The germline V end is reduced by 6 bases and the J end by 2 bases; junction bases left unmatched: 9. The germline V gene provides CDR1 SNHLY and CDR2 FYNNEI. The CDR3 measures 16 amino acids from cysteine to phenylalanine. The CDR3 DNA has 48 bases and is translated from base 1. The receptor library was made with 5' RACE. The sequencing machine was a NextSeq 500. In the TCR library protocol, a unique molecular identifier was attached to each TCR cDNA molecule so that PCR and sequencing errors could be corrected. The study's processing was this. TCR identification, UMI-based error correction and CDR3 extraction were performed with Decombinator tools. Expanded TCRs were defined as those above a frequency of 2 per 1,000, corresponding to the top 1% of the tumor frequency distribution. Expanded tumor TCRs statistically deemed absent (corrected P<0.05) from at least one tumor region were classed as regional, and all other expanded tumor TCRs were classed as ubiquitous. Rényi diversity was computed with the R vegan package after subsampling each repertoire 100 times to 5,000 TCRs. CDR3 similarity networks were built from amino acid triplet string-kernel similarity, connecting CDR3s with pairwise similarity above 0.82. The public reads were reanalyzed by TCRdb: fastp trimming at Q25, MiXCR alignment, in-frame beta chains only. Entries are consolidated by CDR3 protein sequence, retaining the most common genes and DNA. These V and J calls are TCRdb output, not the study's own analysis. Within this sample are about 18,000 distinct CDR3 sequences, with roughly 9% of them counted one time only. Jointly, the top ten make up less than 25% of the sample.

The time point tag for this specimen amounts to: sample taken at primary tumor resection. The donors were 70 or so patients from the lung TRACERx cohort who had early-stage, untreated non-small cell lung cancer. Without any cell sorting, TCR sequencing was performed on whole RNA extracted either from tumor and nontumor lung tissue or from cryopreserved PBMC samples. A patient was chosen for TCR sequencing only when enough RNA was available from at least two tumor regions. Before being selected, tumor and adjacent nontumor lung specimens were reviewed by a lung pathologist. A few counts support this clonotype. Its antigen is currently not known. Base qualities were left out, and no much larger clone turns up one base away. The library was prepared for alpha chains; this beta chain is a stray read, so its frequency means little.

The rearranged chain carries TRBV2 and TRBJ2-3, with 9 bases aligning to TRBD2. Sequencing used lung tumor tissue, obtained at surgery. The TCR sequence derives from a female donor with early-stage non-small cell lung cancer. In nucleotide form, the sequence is TGTGCCAGCAGGTTCAGGGTAGCGGGGGTCACAGATACGCAGTATTTT. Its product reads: CASRFRVAGVTDTQYF. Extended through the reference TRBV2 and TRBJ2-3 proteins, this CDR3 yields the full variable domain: EPEVTQTPSHQVTQMGQEVILRCVPISNHLYFYWYRQILGQKVEFLVSFYNNEISEKSEIFDDQFSVERPDGSNFTLKIRSTKLEDSAMYFCASRFRVAGVTDTQYFGPGTRLTVL.